This paragraph covers one T cell receptor (beta chain) sequence. This record belongs to a study of cytomegalovirus exposure and HLA in healthy donors. It was with 60 Vbeta and 13 Jbeta primers that the PCR ran. Method: immunoSEQ multiplex PCR; TCRdb's copy keeps in-frame clones and lacks some. Altogether about 120,000 clones are present, 80% being singletons, with the ten largest covering 7.5% to 9%. Sequencing was done on a sample of PBMCs. This clonotype was sampled from a female donor in good health and CMV-seropositive.

DNA of the CDR3: TGTGCCAGCTCAATCCGGGACAGGGCGGATACACCCCTCCACTTT. It is translated as CASSIRDRADTPLHF. The chain couples TRBV18 to TRBJ1-6; 9 bases map to TRBD1. Germline loops: CDR1 KGHSH, CDR2 LQKENI. V dropped 5 bases and J dropped 11; count of bases not matched to a gene: 10. There are 15 residues in the CDR3.